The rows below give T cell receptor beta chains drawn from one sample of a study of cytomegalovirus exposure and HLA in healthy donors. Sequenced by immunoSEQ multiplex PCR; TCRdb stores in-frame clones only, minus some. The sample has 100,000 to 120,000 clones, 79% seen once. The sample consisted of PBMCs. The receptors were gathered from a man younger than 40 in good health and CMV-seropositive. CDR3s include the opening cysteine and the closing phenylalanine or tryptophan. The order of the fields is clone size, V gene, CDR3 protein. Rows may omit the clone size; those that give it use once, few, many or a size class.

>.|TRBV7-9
CSSSRSGGDNTGELFF
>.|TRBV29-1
CSVSPGGEDTF
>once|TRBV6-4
CASSPGQGADTQYF
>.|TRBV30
CACTTTGKNQPQHF
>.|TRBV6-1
CASRTGGQYGYTF
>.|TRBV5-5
CASSLDRGEGGYTF
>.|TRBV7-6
CASSPRLADTGELFF
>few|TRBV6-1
CASSPSGGGYEQYF
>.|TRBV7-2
CASSHRDRNSPLHF
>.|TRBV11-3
CASSLGQGDTEAFF
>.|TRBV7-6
CASSNTGGPYEQYF
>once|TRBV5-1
CASSPIGATPEQYF
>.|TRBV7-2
CASSLFGDGYTF
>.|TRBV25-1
CASNGGLNTGELFF
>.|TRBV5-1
CASSTSSGPQYF
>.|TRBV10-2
CASSNVGGDTGELFF
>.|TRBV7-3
CASSLGGGPEETQYF
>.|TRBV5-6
CASSLAGANSPLHF